Each of the 6 T cell receptor beta chains below was sequenced from the same sample in a study of blood T cell repertoires in COVID-19. Sequencing was performed with immunoSEQ multiplex PCR; in TCRdb, only in-frame clones are kept and a portion is missing. The profile covers approximately 130,000 clones, with about 74% appearing a single time and approximately 8% taken by the ten largest. The sample comprised peripheral blood. All receptors come from a human donor in a cohort sampled during active COVID-19.

The CDR3 protein is CATILSRDRGLGTF. CDR3 sequence (DNA): TGTGCCACCATACTGAGCCGGGACAGGGGGCTAGGTACCTTC. The J gene is TRBJ1-2, the V gene TRBV6-5, with 12 bases matching TRBD1. The CDR3 spans 14 residues. Germline V lookup: CDR1 MNHEY, CDR2 SVGAGI. The trim removed 10 bases at V and 14 bases at J, leaving 17 bases unmatched.

The chain couples TRBV10-3 to TRBJ1-5; D remains unclear. CDR1 and CDR2 from the germline V gene are ENHRY and SYGVKD. The CDR3 length is 13 residues. The V end was cut by 10 bases, the J end by 0 bases, with 10 bases between. CDR3 sequence (DNA): TGTGCCACCGAGTCGGGTAGCAATCAGCCCCAGCATTTT. It codes for CATESGSNQPQHF.

The rearrangement joins TRBV3-1 (or the pseudogene TRBV3-2) to TRBJ1-4, with TRBD1 identical over 8 bases. The CDR3 contains 15 residues. The junction had 5 bases not matched to a gene; V was cut back by 5 bases and J by 3 bases. Germline assignment: CDR1 LGHDT and CDR2 YNNKEL (reference sequence). The CDR3 coding sequence is TGTGCCAGCAGCTCACAGGGGGAGGCTAATGAAAAACTGTTTTTT. It codes for CASSSQGEANEKLFF.

This chain connects TRBV27 to TRBJ1-2, with D maybe TRBD1 (6 bases). Per germline, CDR1 MNHEY and CDR2 SMNVEV (reference sequence). The CDR3 sequence is 13 residues long. Between the trimmed V and J ends, which lost 8 bases and 5 bases, there was a span of 15 bases. The DNA for the CDR3 is TGTGCCAGCGGGCGGGGGGCTGGGTATGGCTACACCTTC. As protein: CASGRGAGYGYTF.

The chain recombines TRBV7-8 with TRBJ2-7; D is perhaps TRBD2 (6 bases). The germline V gene encodes CDR1 SGHVS and CDR2 FQNEAQ. The germline V and J ends were trimmed by 1 base and 2 bases, with 15 bases remaining between them. This CDR3 comprises 16 residues. The DNA of the CDR3 is TGTGCCAGCAGCTTAGATGGGGTAGGGACTCCCTACGAGCAGTACTTC. It codes for CASSLDGVGTPYEQYF.

V and J are TRBV24-1 and TRBJ2-7, with D possibly TRBD2 on 6 matching bases. With 4 bases removed from V and 6 bases from J, the gap between germline ends came to 12 bases. Germline V gene data show CDR1 as KGHDR and CDR2 as SFDVKD. The CDR3 has 13 amino acids. The CDR3 is CATSDPQRAEQYF. The CDR3 nucleotides read TGTGCCACCAGTGACCCTCAGCGGGCCGAGCAGTACTTC.